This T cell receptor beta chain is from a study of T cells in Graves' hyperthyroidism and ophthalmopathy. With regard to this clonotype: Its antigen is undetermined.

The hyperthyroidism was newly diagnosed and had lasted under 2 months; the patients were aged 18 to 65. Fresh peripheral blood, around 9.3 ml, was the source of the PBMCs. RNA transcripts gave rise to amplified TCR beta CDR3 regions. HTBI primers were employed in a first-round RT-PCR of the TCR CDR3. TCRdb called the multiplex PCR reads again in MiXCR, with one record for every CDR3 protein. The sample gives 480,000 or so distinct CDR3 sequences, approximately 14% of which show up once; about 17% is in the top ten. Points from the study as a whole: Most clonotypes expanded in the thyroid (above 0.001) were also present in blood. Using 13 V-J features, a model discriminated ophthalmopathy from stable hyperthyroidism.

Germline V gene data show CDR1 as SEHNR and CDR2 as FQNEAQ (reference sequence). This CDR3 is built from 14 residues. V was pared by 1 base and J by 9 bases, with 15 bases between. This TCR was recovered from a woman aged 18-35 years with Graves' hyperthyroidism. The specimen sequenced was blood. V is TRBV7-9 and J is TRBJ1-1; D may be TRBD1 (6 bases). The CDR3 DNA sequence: TGTGCCAGCAGCTTAGTTTCCCGGGGGCTAAAAGCTTTCTTT. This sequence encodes CASSLVSRGLKAFF.